Many counts were recorded for the clone carrying this T cell receptor beta chain. Its antigen remains unknown. The data were obtained in a study of T cell repertoires in cytomegalovirus infection. Study-wide context: Matching HLA type, along with CMV infection, was indicated by public TCR beta signatures.

This CDR3 comprises 17 residues. Germline CDR1 reads SGHTA; CDR2 reads FQGNSA. Trimming at V came to 8 bases and at J to 1 base, leaving 6 bases not matched to a gene. TCRdb re-analysed the reads in MiXCR, keeping a single row per CDR3 protein. The sample lists roughly 120,000 distinct CDR3 sequences, 32% occurring once. V is TRBV7-2 and J is TRBJ2-1; TRBD2 matches at 15 bases. The sequencing used CD8+ T cells from cultured PBMCs, collected from culture after CMV antigen stimulation. This clonotype was obtained from a human donor in good health (CMV status not recorded). Some clones in this sample may be carry-over from other donors' samples. CDR3 region: CASGGLAGGLSYNEQFF. The CDR3 region has the DNA TGTGCCAGCGGAGGACTAGCGGGGGGGCTGTCCTACAATGAGCAGTTCTTC.